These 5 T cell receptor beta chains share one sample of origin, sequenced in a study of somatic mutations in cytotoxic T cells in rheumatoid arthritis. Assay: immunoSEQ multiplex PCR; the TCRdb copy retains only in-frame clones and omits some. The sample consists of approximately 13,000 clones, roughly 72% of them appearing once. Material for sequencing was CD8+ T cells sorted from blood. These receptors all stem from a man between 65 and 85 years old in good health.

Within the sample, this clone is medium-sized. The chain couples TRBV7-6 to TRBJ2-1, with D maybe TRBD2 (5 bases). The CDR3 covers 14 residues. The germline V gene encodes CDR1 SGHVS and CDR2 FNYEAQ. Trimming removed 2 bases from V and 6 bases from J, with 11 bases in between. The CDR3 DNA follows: TGTGCCAGCAGCTTACTAGCCCCTCGCAATGAGCAGTTCTTC. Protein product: CASSLLAPRNEQFF.

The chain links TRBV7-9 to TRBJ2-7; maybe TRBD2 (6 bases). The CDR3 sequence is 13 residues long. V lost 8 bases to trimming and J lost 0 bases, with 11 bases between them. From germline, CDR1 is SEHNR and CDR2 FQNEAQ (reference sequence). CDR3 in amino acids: CASGEASSYEQYF. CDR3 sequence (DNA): TGTGCCAGCGGGGAGGCGAGCTCCTACGAGCAGTACTTC.

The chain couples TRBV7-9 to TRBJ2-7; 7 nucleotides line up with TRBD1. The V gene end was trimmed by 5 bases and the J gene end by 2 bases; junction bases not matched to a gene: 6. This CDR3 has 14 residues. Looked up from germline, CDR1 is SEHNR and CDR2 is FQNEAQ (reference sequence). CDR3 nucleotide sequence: TGTGCCAGCAGCACGGATGACAGGGCCTACGAGCAGTACTTC. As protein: CASSTDDRAYEQYF.

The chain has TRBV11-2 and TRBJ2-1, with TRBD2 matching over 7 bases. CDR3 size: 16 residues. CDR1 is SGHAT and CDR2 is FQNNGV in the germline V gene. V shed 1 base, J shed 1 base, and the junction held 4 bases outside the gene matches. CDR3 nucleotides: TGTGCCAGCAGCTTAGGCCAGGGAGGGTCCTACAATGAGCAGTTCTTC. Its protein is CASSLGQGGSYNEQFF.

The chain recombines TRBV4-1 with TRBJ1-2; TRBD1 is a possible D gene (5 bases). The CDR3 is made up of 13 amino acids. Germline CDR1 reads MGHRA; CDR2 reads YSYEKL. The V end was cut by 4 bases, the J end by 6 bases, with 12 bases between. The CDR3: CASSLTGRDGYTF. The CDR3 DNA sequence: TGCGCCAGCAGCCTAACGGGACGGGATGGCTACACCTTC.